This T cell receptor (beta chain) was obtained from a study of T cells in Graves' hyperthyroidism and ophthalmopathy (dated by TCRdb to between 2018 and 2021). A note on the overall study: To identify distinguishing TCR V-J signatures, a discovery cohort of about 100 patients was used, comprising 40 to 45 with Graves' ophthalmopathy and around 60 with stable Graves' hyperthyroidism. In roughly six Graves' hyperthyroidism patients, the study also compared T-cell repertoires from thyroid tissue with T-cell repertoires from blood. For training and testing, the 110 or so patients in the discovery cohort were randomly divided in a 7:3 ratio. Following sampling, methimazole starting at 30 mg daily was given to hyperthyroidism patients, and high-dose intravenous methylprednisolone was given to ophthalmopathy patients. Whether ophthalmopathy could be predicted prospectively was tested in an independent validation cohort made up of about 20 hyperthyroidism patients plus 17 patients who later progressed to ophthalmopathy. The paper reports TCR Vbeta CDR3 sequencing of about 140 peripheral blood samples: some 44 ophthalmopathy, 70 to 85 hyperthyroidism and around 17 progressor patients. What the authors observed across the whole study: No statistical method was used to set the sample size in advance, and investigators knew the group allocation. In validation, the model predicted progression to ophthalmopathy with 65% to 71% sensitivity and less than 75% specificity, a median of 6.5 months before onset. A 13 V-J signature model separated ophthalmopathy from stable hyperthyroidism, with approximately 86% sensitivity and 81.08% specificity in cross-validation and 80%/75% in testing. Blood samples also contained most of the expanded thyroid clonotypes (frequency above 0.001), which suggests that blood repertoires may reflect thyroid immune responses.

In regard to this clonotype: No antigen is known for it. No base quality values were provided; no much bigger clone lies one nucleotide off.

The TCR beta CDR3 regions were amplified from RNA transcripts. A first-round RT-PCR of the TCR CDR3 used the HTBI primer set with the Qiagen OneStep RT-PCR kit. A second multiplex PCR round built the libraries, followed by size selection and purification. Paired-end sequencing of the libraries was performed with 100 bp reads on an Illumina HiSeq2000. As for how the authors treated the data: SOAPnuke was used to process the raw data, throwing out any read that contained adapters or uncalled bases, had a mean Phred below 15, or lacked an exact constant-primer or identifier match. COPE v1.2.5 was used to merge the high-quality paired reads, and each unique nucleotide sequence was defined as a clonotype. MiTCR v1.1 was used to align the clonotypes against IMGT TRBV, TRBD and TRBJ reference segments. Analysis was restricted to V-J combinations with a frequency above 0.0001, which covered 98% to 99.2% of repertoires. A TCS score was defined as the ratio between F50 (clonal expansion) and ExV (chaos), using BLOSUM62-based TCRdist between CDR3 peptides within each V-J. Welch's t-statistics and random forest reduced around 510 V-J features to 13, which were used in a naive Bayes classifier (R e1071). Thyroid-blood repertoire similarity was quantified with the Morisita-Horn index. TCRdb trimmed public reads at Q25 via fastp, called clones via MiXCR and kept in-frame beta chains. A single entry per CDR3 protein holds the most common genes and DNA from its merged rows. The V and J calls and clone size come from TCRdb's table, not from the authors' own analysis. The sample includes 480,000 or so distinct CDR3 sequences, with 40% to 50% observed a single time. Clones ranked in the top ten supply about two fifths of the sample.

Patients with uncontrolled infections, other autoimmune diseases, pregnancy or lactation were excluded. Diagnoses were based on clinical symptoms, serum thyroxine and TRAb, thyroid ultrasound and orbital computed tomography. Total RNA was extracted with Trizol reagent, and quality was checked on an Agilent 2100 Bioanalyzer. CDR1 and CDR2 are read off the germline V gene as SGHRS and YFSETQ. Counted from cysteine to phenylalanine, this CDR3 has 15 amino acids. Of all the DNA, just the CDR3 is kept, 45 bases in frame from base 1. V is pruned by 2 bases and J by 4 bases, leaving 4 bases of the junction without a gene match.

The source is an adult woman with Graves' disease, either hyperthyroidism or ophthalmopathy (not recorded which). What was sequenced was peripheral blood or thyroid tissue (not recorded which). The chain is encoded by TRBV5-1 joined to TRBJ2-1; TRBD2 fits 9 bases in the junction. The CDR3 is CASSFRTSAYNEQFF. The base sequence is TGCGCCAGCAGCTTTAGGACTAGCGCTTACAATGAGCAGTTCTTC. The CDR3, completed at both ends by the reference TRBV5-1 and TRBJ2-1 genes, gives the full variable domain KAGVTQTPRYLIKTRGQQVTLSCSPISGHRSVSWYQQTPGQGLQFLFEYFSETQRNKGNFPGRFSGRQFSNSRSEMNVSTLELGDSALYLCASSFRTSAYNEQFFGPGTRLTVL.